The text below deals with one T cell receptor (beta chain). The clone's antigen remains unknown. The record has no base qualities; no much larger clone is one base away. All donors were healthy Caucasians. The twin cohort consisted of three pairs of female monozygotic twins, all aged roughly 18 to 29 years. Positive isolation kits from Invitrogen were used to isolate CD4+ and CD8+ T cell populations. This sample stems from a study of identical twins (dated by TCRdb to about 2016). Regarding the study in general: The study deep-sequenced TCR alpha and beta repertoires from monozygotic twins, unrelated adults of various ages and cord blood to test whether fetal clonotypes persist. To rule out contamination, the twin experiments were replicated at different times with different library preparation protocols. The research as a whole found: Conclusions relied on cross-sectional statistical analysis, since the same donors could not be followed over many years. Zero-insertion analyses could be partly confounded by invariant T cells such as MAIT and iNKT, though diverse VJ usage argued against such confounding for most clonotypes. Fewer insertions were carried by abundant cord blood beta clonotypes; a weaker similar trend was observed in young adult naive repertoires, while no such trend was observed in memory repertoires. In beta out-of-frame sequences, excess twin sharing was weaker, because having fewer shared sequences lowered the signal-to-noise ratio. In monozygotic twins, recombination models systematically underestimated out-of-frame TCR alpha sharing, but the models matched the sharing seen between unrelated individuals. Compared with coincidental sharing between unrelated individuals, out-of-frame TCR alpha sequences shared between twins had an excess of sequences with low generation probability.

Library generation was performed with 5' RACE. The data were produced on an Illumina HiSeq 2000. Template switching introduced a universal primer binding site; the final cDNA contained a unique molecular identifier, enabling accurate counting of TCR cDNA molecules. Specific primers in the conserved constant-segment region were used to synthesize first-strand cDNA for the TCR alpha and beta chains. To control for contamination, every cDNA library carried two barcodes: a SMART-Mk sample barcode plus Illumina barcodes. Two successive PCR steps introduced TruSeq adapter sequences along with Illumina sample barcodes. The TCR alpha and beta cDNA libraries were sequenced on the Illumina HiSeq platform using custom primers. As for the authors' bioinformatics: MiGEC processed the raw reads to extract unique molecular identifiers, while MiXCR was used to determine the CDR3 positions. For each individual, recombination models were inferred using an EM algorithm with the repgenHMM and IGoR tools. The tcR package in R was used for shared clonotype analysis, with sharing normalized by the product of cloneset sizes. Out-of-frame nonproductive sequences were analyzed to study raw recombination free of thymic and clonal selection effects. The raw public reads went through TCRdb reprocessing: fastp at Q25, MiXCR clone calling, in-frame beta chains kept. Rows matching on CDR3 protein sequence are summarized as one entry with the most common DNA and genes. These V and J calls are TCRdb output, not the study's own analysis. This sample gives fewer than 500,000 distinct CDR3 sequences in total; roughly 26% of them show up just once. The top ten clonotypes cover 2.9% of the sample.

As encoded in the germline V gene, CDR1 is WSHSY while CDR2 is SAAADI. V is pared back by 11 bases and J by 5 bases, with 18 bases lying between the germline termini. The CDR3 runs 13 amino acids, cysteine and phenylalanine included. Of the read, only the CDR3 DNA is kept; its 39 bases are in frame from base 1. The same data also contributed to another study, on T cells expressing NK-cell markers. From the second report: Three sorted T-cell subsets (CD3+CD56+NKG2C+, CD3+CD56+NKG2C- and CD3+CD56-NKG2C+) from 7 to 9 donors had their TCR beta-chain repertoires profiled. Among the eight sequenced donors, seven were HCMV-seropositive and one was HCMV-seronegative. To restrict sorting to alphabetaTCR-expressing T cells, an anti-gammadeltaTCR antibody was added in several experiments. For six donors, the dominant CD3+CD56+NKG2C+ clonotypes were among the top 10 CD8+ clonotypes and accounted for about 1.0-7.5% of CD8+ T cells. Those dominant clonotypes were again the most abundant among CD3+CD56-NKG2C+ cells in four donors, at roughly 28.3-65%. Whether the expanded NKG2C-expressing T cell clones were specific for HCMV antigens was left unclear. Randomly selected healthy volunteers, three men and five women, were used as the eight sequenced donors. A commercial ELISA kit detecting HCMV-specific IgG in serum was used to determine HCMV serostatus. MIGEC was used to demultiplex reads and group reads by UMI, and MiTCR was used to assemble and quantify clonotypes. To exclude erroneous sequences, only TCR cDNA sequences supported by at least two reads were retained. The tcR package was used for downstream repertoire analysis, and clonotypes were matched across fractions by CDR3 nucleotide sequence plus V segment. VDJmatch was used to annotate antigen specificity against VDJdb, with one amino acid substitution in CDR3 permitted.

The specimen sequenced was CD4+ T cells sorted from blood. The V gene is TRBV10-2 and the J gene is TRBJ1-1; TRBD1 might be the D gene, on 5 matching bases. The receptor was isolated from a woman between 18 and 29 years old in good health. The CDR3: CAATLGRGTEAFF. The DNA sequence reads TGCGCCGCCACTTTAGGCCGGGGGACTGAAGCTTTCTTT.